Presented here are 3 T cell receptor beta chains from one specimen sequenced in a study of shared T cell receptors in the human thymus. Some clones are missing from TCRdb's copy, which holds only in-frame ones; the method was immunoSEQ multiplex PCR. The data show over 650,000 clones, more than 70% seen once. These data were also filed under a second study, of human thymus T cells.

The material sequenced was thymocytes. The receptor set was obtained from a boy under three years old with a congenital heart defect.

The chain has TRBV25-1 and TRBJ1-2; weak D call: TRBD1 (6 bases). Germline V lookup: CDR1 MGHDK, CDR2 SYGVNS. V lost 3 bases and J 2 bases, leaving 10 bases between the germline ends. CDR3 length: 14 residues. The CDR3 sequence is CASSEVGTNYGYTF. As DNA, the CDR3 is TGTGCCAGCAGTGAGGTAGGGACAAACTATGGCTACACCTTC.

CDR3 coding DNA: TGTGCCAGCAGCTCCCAGTCCGTGCAGTACTTC. Protein: CASSSQSVQYF. The V and J genes are TRBV7-9 and TRBJ2-7; D gene ambiguous. The length of the CDR3 is 11 residues. The ends were cut back, 4 bases at V and 9 bases at J, with 10 bases in the middle. Germline V gene sequence: CDR1 SEHNR, CDR2 FQNEAQ (reference sequence).

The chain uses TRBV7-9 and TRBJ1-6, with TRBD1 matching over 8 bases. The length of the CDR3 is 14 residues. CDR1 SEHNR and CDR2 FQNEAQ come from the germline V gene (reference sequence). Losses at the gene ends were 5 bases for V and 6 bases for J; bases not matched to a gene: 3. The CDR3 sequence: CASSADRGNSPLHF. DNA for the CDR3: TGTGCCAGCAGCGCCGACAGGGGTAATTCACCCCTCCACTTT.